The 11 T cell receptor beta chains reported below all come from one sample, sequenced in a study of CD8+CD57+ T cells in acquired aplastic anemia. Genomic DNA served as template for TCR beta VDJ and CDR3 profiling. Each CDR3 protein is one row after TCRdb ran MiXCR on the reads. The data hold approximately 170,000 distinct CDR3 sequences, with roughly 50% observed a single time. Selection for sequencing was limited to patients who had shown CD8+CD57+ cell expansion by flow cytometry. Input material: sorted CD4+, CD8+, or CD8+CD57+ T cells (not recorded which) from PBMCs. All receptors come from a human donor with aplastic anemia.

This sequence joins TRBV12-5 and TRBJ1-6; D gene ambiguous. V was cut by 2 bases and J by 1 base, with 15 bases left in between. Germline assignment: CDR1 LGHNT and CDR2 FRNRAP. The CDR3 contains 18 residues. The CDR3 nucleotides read TGTGCTAGTGGTTTGATCGACGGTTTTTGGTCCTATAATTCACCCCTCCACTTT. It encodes CASGLIDGFWSYNSPLHF.

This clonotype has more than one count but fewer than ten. The CDR3 region has the DNA TGTGCCAGCAGCCAGGAGGACAGGGCTGGAAACATTCAGTACTTC. Translated: CASSQEDRAGNIQYF. The chain couples TRBV3-1 to TRBJ2-4; 8 nucleotides align to TRBD1. The V and J ends lost 3 bases and 6 bases, in that order; junction bases with no gene match: 7. This CDR3 comprises 15 residues. The germline CDR1 and CDR2 sequences are LGHDT and YNNKEL (reference sequence).

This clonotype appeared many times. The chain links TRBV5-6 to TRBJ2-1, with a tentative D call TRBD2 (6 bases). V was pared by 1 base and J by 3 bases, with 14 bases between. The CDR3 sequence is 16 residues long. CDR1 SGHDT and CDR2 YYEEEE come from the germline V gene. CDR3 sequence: CASSLTGTGDYNEQFF. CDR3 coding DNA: TGTGCCAGCAGCTTGACCGGGACTGGGGACTACAATGAGCAGTTCTTC.

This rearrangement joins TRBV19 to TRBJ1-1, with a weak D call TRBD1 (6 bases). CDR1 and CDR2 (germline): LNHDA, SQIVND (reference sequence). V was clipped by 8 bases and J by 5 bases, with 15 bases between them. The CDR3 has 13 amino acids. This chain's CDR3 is CASAGGAWTEAFF. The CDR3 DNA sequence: TGTGCCAGTGCCGGGGGGGCATGGACTGAAGCTTTCTTT.

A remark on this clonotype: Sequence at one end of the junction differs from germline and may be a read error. CDR3 region: CASSMGQFYGCTF. CDR3 in DNA: TGTGCCAGTAGTATGGGGCAGTTCTATGGCTGCACCTTC. This chain connects TRBV19 to TRBJ1-2, with a possible D match to TRBD1 (5 bases). This CDR3 comprises 13 residues. In germline, CDR1 is LNHDA, CDR2 SQIVND (reference sequence).

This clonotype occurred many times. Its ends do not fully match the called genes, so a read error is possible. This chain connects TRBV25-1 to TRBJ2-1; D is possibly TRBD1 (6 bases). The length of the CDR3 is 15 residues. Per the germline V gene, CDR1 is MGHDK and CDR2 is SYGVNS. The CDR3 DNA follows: TGTGCCAGCAGAGAATCAGGGGTCGTAGACAATGAGCAGTTCTTC. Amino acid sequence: CASRESGVVDNEQFF.

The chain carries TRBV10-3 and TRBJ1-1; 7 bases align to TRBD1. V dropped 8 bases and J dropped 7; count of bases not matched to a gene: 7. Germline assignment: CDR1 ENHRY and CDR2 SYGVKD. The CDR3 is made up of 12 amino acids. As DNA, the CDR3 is TGTGCCATCCAATCCCAGGGGGATGAAGCTTTCTTT. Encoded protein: CAIQSQGDEAFF.

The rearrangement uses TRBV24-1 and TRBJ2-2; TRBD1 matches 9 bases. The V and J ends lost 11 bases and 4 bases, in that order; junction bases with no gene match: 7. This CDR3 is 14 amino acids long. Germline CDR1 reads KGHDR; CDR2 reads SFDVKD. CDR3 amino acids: CASRRGQGTGELFF. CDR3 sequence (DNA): TGTGCCAGCAGAAGGGGACAGGGCACCGGGGAGCTGTTTTTT.

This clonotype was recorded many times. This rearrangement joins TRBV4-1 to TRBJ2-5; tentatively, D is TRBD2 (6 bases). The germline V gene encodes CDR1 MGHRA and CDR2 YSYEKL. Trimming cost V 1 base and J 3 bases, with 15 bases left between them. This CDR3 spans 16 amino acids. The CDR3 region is CASSQAPGLGKETQYF. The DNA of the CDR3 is TGCGCCAGCAGCCAAGCCCCGGGACTGGGGAAAGAGACCCAGTACTTC.

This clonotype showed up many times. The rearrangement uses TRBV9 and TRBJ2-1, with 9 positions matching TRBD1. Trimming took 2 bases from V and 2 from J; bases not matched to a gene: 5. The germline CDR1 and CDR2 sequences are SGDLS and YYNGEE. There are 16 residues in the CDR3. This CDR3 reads CASSVRQGGAYNEQFF. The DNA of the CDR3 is TGTGCCAGCAGCGTCCGACAGGGGGGCGCCTACAATGAGCAGTTCTTC.

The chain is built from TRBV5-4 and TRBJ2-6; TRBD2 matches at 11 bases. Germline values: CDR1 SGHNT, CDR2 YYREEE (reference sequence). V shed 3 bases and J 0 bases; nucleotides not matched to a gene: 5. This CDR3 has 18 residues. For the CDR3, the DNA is TGTGCCAGCAGCTCCCGACTAGCGGGGAACTCTGGGGCCAACGTCCTGACTTTC. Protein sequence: CASSSRLAGNSGANVLTF.